This T cell receptor (beta chain) was sequenced for a study of cytomegalovirus exposure and HLA in healthy donors. PCR primers comprised 60 Vbeta and 13 Jbeta primers. TCRdb's table, derived via immunoSEQ multiplex PCR, lists solely in-frame clones and lacks some. This sample has around 160,000 clones, with 79% found just once. This clone came up a few times. The TCR sequence derives from a middle-aged woman in good health and CMV-seropositive. The sample was PBMCs.

The CDR3 DNA reads TGTGCCATCAGGGGACAGTTAAATTCACCCCTCCACTTT. Its translation: CAIRGQLNSPLHF. V gene TRBV10-3 combines with J gene TRBJ1-6; 7 bases are a match to TRBD1. The CDR3 is made up of 13 amino acids. V shed 6 bases, J shed 7 bases, and the junction held 3 bases outside the gene matches. CDR1 and CDR2 (germline): ENHRY, SYGVKD.